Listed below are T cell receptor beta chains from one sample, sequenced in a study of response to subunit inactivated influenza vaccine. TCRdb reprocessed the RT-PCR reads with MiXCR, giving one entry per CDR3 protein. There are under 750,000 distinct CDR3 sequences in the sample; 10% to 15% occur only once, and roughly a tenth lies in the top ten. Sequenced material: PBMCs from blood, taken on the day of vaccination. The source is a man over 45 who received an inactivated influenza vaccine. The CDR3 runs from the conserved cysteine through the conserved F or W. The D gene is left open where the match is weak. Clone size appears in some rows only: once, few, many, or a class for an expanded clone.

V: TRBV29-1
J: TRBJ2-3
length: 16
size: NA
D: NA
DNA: TGCAGCGTGGGACGGACTGAAAAGGATAGCACAGATACGCAGTATTTT
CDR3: CSVGRTEKDSTDTQYF

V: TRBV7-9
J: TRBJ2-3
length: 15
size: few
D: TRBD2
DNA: TGTGCCAGCGGAGTAGCGGGAGGGGTTTTTGATACGCAGTATTTT
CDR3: CASGVAGGVFDTQYF

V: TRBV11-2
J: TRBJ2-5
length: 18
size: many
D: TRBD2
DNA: TGTGCCAGCAGCCCCGGACTAGCGGGAGAGCCCCGCCAAGAGACCCAGTACTTC
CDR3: CASSPGLAGEPRQETQYF

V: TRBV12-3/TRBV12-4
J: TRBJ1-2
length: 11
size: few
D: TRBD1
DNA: TGTGCCAGCAGTCTGGACAGGGAGAGCACCTTC
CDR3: CASSLDRESTF

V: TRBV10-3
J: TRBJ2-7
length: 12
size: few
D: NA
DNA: TGTGCCATCAGTGAGTCCCTGAACGAGCAGTACTTC
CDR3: CAISESLNEQYF

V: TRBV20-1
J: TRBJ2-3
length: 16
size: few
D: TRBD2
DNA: TGCAGTGCTAGAGGCAAGCGGGGGGCCGGCACAGATACGCAGTATTTT
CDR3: CSARGKRGAGTDTQYF

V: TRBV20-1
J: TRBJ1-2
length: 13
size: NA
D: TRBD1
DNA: TGCAGTGCTCCCCCCGGGACAGGGCGGGGCTACACCTTC
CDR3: CSAPPGTGRGYTF

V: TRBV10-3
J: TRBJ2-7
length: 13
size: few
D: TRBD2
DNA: TGTGCCATCAGTCCGACTAGCGGGGTCGAGCAGTACTTC
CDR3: CAISPTSGVEQYF

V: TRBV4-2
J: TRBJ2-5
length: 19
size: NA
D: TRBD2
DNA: TGTGCCAGCAGCCAAGGAGAAGGCGGGAGGGGCCCCTCGGAGGAGACCCAGTACTTC
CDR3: CASSQGEGGRGPSEETQYF

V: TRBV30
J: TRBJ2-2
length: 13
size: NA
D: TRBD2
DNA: TGTGCCTGCCAGGGACTAGCCACCGGGGAGCTGTTTTTT
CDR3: CACQGLATGELFF

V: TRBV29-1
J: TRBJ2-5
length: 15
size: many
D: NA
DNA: TGCAGCGTTGATCGTCAGCACATGAAGGCAGAGACCCAGTACTTC
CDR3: CSVDRQHMKAETQYF

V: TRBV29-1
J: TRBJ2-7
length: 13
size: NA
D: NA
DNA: TGCAGCGTTCTGACGTTAGGGGGCTACGAGCAGTACTTC
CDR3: CSVLTLGGYEQYF

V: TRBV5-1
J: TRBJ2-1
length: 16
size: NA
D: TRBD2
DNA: TGCGCCAGCAGCTTGGAGCGGGGGGGCGCCTACAATGAGCAGTTCTTC
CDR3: CASSLERGGAYNEQFF

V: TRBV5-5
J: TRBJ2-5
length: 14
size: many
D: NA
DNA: TGTGCCAGCAGCCAGCTCCTAGGCAGAGAGACCCAGTACTTC
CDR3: CASSQLLGRETQYF

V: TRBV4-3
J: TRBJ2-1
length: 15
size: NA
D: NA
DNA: TGCGCCAGCAGCCCAAGGGGCCCCCTGGGGAATGAGCAGTTCTTC
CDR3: CASSPRGPLGNEQFF

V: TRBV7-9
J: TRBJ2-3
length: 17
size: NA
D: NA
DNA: TGTGCCAGCAGCTCCACCCTACAGGGATTCGGCACAGATACGCAGTATTTT
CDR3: CASSSTLQGFGTDTQYF

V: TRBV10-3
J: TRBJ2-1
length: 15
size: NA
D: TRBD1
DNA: TGTGCCATCAGTGAGGCACAGGGGGCCCACAATGAGCAGTTCTTC
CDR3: CAISEAQGAHNEQFF

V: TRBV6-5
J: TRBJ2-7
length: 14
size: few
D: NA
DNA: TGTGCCAGCAGTTACTTTGGCAGGGACGACGAGCAGTACTTC
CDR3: CASSYFGRDDEQYF